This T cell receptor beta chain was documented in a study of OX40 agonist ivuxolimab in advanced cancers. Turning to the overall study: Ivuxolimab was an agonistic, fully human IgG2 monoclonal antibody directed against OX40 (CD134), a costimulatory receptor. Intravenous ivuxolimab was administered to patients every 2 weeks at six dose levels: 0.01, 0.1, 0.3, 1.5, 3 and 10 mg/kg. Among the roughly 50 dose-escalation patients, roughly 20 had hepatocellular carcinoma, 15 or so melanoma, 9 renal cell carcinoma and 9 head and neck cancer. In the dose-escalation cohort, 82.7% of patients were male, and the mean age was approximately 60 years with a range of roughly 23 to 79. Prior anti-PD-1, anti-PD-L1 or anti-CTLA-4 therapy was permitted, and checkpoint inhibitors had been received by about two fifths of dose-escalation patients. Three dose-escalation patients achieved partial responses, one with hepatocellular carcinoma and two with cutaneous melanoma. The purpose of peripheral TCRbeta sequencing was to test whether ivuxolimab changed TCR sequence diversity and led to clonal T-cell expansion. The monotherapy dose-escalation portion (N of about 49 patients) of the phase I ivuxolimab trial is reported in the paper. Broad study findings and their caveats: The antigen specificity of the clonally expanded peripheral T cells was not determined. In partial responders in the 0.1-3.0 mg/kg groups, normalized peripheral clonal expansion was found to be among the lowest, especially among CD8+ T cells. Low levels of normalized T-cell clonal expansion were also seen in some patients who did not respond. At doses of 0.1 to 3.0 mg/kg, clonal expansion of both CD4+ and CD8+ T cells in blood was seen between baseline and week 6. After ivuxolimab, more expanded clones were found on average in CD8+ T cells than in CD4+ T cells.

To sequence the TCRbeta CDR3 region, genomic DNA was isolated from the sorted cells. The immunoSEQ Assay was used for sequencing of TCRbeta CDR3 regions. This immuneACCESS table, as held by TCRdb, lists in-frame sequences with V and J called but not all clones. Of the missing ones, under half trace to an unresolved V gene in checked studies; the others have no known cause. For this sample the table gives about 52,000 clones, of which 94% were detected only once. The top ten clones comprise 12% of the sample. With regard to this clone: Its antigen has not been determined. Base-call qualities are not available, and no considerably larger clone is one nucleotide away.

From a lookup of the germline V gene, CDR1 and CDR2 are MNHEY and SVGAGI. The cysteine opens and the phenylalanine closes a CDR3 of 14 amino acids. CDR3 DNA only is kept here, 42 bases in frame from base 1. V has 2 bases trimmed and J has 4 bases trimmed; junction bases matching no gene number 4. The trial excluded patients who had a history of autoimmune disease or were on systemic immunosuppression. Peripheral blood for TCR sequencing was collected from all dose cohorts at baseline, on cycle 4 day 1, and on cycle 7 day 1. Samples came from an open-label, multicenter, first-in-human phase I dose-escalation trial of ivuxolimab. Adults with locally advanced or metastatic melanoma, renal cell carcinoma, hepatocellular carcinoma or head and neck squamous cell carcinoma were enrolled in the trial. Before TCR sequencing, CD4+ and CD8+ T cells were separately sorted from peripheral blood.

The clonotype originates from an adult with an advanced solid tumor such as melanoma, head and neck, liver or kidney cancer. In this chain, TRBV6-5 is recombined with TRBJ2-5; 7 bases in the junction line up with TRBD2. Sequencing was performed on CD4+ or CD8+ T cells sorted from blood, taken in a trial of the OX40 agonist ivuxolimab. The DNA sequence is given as TGTGCCAGCAGTTACGAACTAGCGAGAGAGACCCAGTACTTC. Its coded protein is CASSYELARETQYF.